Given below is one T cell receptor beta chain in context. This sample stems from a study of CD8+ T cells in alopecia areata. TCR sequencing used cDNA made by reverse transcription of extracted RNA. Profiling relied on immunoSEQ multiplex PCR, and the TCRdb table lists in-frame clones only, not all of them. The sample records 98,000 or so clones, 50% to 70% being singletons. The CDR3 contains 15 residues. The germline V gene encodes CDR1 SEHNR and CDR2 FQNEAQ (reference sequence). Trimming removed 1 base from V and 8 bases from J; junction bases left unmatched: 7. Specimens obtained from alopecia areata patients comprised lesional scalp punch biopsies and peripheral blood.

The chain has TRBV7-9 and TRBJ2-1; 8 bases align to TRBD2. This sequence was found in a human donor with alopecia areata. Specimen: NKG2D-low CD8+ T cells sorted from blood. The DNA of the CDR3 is TGTGCCAGCAGCTTAGTGCCCCGGGAGGGAGATGAGCAGTTCTTC. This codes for CASSLVPREGDEQFF.